This TCR beta chain derives from a study of cytomegalovirus exposure and HLA in healthy donors. General study results and limits: Prediction of most subjects' HLA-A and HLA-B alleles by TCR beta sequences was reportedly accurate.

A word on this clone: Its antigen is unknown.

Researchers ran the PCR with 60 Vbeta and 13 Jbeta primers. Produced via immunoSEQ multiplex PCR; TCRdb's table is partial and in-frame only. The data show 210,000 or so clones, with about 80% seen just once and more than 8.5% held by the top ten. CDR3 length: 14 amino acids. Trimming took off 2 bases at V and 2 bases at J, with 10 bases between the two ends. Germline CDR1 and CDR2: SGHNT and YYREEE (reference sequence). What was sequenced was PBMCs. The chain combines TRBV5-4 with TRBJ1-2; the D is unclear. The clonotype comes from a woman in her fifties or sixties in good health and CMV-seropositive. The CDR3 region is CASSFRRGNYGYTF. The CDR3 coding sequence is TGTGCCAGCAGCTTCCGACGCGGGAACTATGGCTACACCTTC.